These T cell receptor beta chains were read from a single sample in a study of intratumoral heterogeneity in liver cancer. TCRdb's copy holds only in-frame clones and misses some; the assay was immunoSEQ multiplex PCR. This sample yields several thousand clones, of which around 60% are seen a single time; approximately 15% belongs to the top ten. This specimen was tumor tissue, taken before any cancer treatment. The source is a man between 65 and 85 years old with hepatocellular carcinoma. Both conserved end residues are part of each CDR3. The D gene is left open where the match is weak. Some rows mark clone size as missing; the rest say once, few, many or name a class of expanded clone.

v_gene	j_gene	abundance	d_gene	CDR3nt	CDR3aa
TRBV19	TRBJ2-2	.	.	TGTGCCAGTAGTATAAAAGATCGGTGGTTTTTT	CASSIKDRWFF
TRBV6-1	TRBJ1-1	.	.	TGTGCCAGCAGTGAAGGTGGTGTCAGGAGGAACACTGAAGCTTTCTTT	CASSEGGVRRNTEAFF
TRBV5-1	TRBJ2-6	once	.	TGCGCCAGCAGCTTGGCCCGGGGACCACTCTCTGGGGCCAACGTCCTGACTTTC	CASSLARGPLSGANVLTF
TRBV7-9	TRBJ1-3	.	.	TGTGCCAGCAGCTTCGGGGACCTCGGTGGAAACACCATATATTTT	CASSFGDLGGNTIYF
TRBV5-1	TRBJ2-1	medium-sized	TRBD1	TGCGCCAGCAGCTTTAACAGGGGGCTGGGTGAGCAGTTCTTC	CASSFNRGLGEQFF
TRBV9	TRBJ2-2	.	.	TGTGCCAGCAGCGTAAACACCGGGGAGCTGTTTTTT	CASSVNTGELFF
TRBV11-3	TRBJ2-3	.	TRBD1	TGTGCCAGCAGCTCGGGACAGGGGGCAGATACGCAGTATTTT	CASSSGQGADTQYF
TRBV6-5	TRBJ2-7	.	TRBD1	TGTGCCAGCAGTTACTCGTGGACAGGGACTTACGAGCAGTACTTC	CASSYSWTGTYEQYF
TRBV27	TRBJ2-2	few	.	TGTGCCAGCAGTCCTTCCCGGAGGGTGAGCACCGGGGAGCTGTTTTTT	CASSPSRRVSTGELFF
TRBV13	TRBJ1-1	once	TRBD1	TGTGCCAGCAGCTTAGCTCGGACAGGGTTCACTGAAGCTTTCTTT	CASSLARTGFTEAFF
TRBV7-3	TRBJ2-5	few	.	TGTGCCAGCAGCTTAACGCGGGACACCCAAGAGACCCAGTACTTC	CASSLTRDTQETQYF
TRBV7-2	TRBJ1-5	few	.	TGTGCCAGCAGCTTAGTCCCAGAGGGTAACCAGCCCCAGCATTTT	CASSLVPEGNQPQHF
TRBV19	TRBJ1-1	.	TRBD1	TGTGCCAGTAGTCCACGTCCCGGGACAGGGACTGAAGCTTTCTTT	CASSPRPGTGTEAFF
TRBV5-1	TRBJ2-2	.	TRBD1	TGCGCCAGCAGCAAGTTTCAGGACAGGTGGTATGCCGGGGAGCTGTTTTTT	CASSKFQDRWYAGELFF
TRBV7-9	TRBJ1-1	.	.	TGTGCCAGCAGCTTAGGCTGGGCGAACACTGAAGCTTTCTTT	CASSLGWANTEAFF
TRBV6-5	TRBJ1-5	medium-sized	.	TGTGCCAGCAGGGGCACGAGCAATCAGCCCCAGCATTTT	CASRGTSNQPQHF
TRBV3-1/TRBV3-2	TRBJ2-1	.	.	TGTGCCAGCAGCCATCACGGGGTGGATGAGCAGTTCTTC	CASSHHGVDEQFF